This entry is about one T cell receptor beta chain. This clonotype was counted only a few times. It lacks a known antigen. There are no base qualities to consult, and no much larger clone falls within one base. The data were obtained in a study of T-cell memory formation after mild COVID-19 (dated by TCRdb to the early 2020s). With regard to the full study: TCR sequence clusters from the two donors were largely donor specific. The cohort was made up of two young adult volunteers, one female and one male, who were previously healthy. In a couple of donors, T-cell clones that expanded and contracted after mild COVID-19 were tracked by sequencing TCRalpha and TCRbeta repertoires over time. The full study reports these points: The detection of some responding clones in pre-infection memory suggests that pre-existing cross-reactive memory T cells joined the SARS-CoV-2 response. Balanced CD4/CD8 phenotypes were observed for clones contracting from day 15 to 85, whereas a bias towards CD4+ was observed for a second wave of clones expanding from day 15 to 37. The study included only a couple of mild cases, and larger cohorts that include severe cases with pre-infection samples were judged to be necessary. The second-wave clones that peaked on day 37 were not confirmed to be SARS-CoV-2 specific. Contracting CD4+ clones turned up mainly in the CM and EM memory subsets, whereas EMRA was where CD8+ clones were enriched.

From cysteine to phenylalanine, the CDR3 is 14 amino acids long. Only the CDR3 DNA stays, 42 bases, in frame from base 1. V sheds 6 bases and J sheds 6 bases, leaving 18 bases between their ends. The germline V gene supplies CDR1 MDHEN and CDR2 SYDVKM. This sample was sequenced with an Illumina NovaSeq 6000. TCRalpha and TCRbeta cDNA libraries were built by 5'RACE with constant-segment primers, adding sample barcodes and unique molecular identifiers. RNA was extracted from every sample with Trizol reagent. Libraries were amplified in two PCR steps, with a second sample barcode and Illumina TruSeq adapters added in the second step. Sequencing of the libraries was done on an Illumina NovaSeq, producing 2 x 150 bp paired-end reads. For the original study's pipeline: With migec v1.2.7, reads were demultiplexed and then collapsed into UMI-guided consensus sequences. With mixcr v2.1.11, UMI consensuses were aligned to TRA and TRB V and J templates and assembled into clonotypes. Expanded or contracted clonotypes were those called significant by both edgeR and NoisET, with noise models trained on biological replicates. For edgeR calls, the cutoffs were a false discovery rate-adjusted p below 0.01 and a log2 fold-change threshold of 1. As an exploratory analysis of dynamics, PCA with hierarchical clustering was applied to max-normalized trajectories of the 1000 most abundant clonotypes. Each responding clone was given a CD4 or CD8 phenotype based on the CD4+ and CD8+ repertoires, which had been sequenced separately. TCRdb itself trimmed the public reads at Q25 with fastp, ran MiXCR and retained productive beta chains. Each entry merges the rows of one CDR3 protein and shows their most common DNA and genes. TCRdb, rather than the study authors, made the V and J calls. The sample table contains 170,000 or so distinct CDR3 sequences; only one count was recorded for roughly a fifth of them. 23% of the sample belongs to the ten largest clones.

PBMCs were isolated by Ficoll-Paque density gradient centrifugation. This receptor was identified in an adult woman who had mild COVID-19 (a few samples of this study predate the infection). The sample titles of this study are shuffled in the database, so cell type and time point are left out; the donor was told from shared clones. Recombination joined TRBV28 with TRBJ2-7; the D gene lacks a confident call. The sequencing sample was made of PBMCs or a T cell subset sorted from them (not recorded which). The base sequence is TGTGCCAGCAGAACTCGGACGTCTCTGGCCGAGCAGTACTTC. It codes for CASRTRTSLAEQYF.